This T cell receptor (beta chain) emerged from a study of tumor-infiltrating lymphocytes in primary liver carcinoma. Unsorted bulk tissue of roughly 18-31 mg yielded co-extracted RNA and DNA. As concerns this clonotype: At one of its ends the junction is not consistent with the germline gene, which may arise from a read error.

The CDR3 length is 12 residues. From germline, CDR1 is SGHAT and CDR2 FQNNGV. With a constant-region primer, TCR beta cDNA was made from 450 to 550 ng of total RNA. Libraries covering TCR beta were generated through three nested multiplex PCR rounds (using a slightly modified ARM-PCR). Rounds one and two of PCR, each of around 9 cycles, were primed with TRBV1-TRBV30 forward primers and a C-beta reverse primer. TCRdb reprocessed the multiplex PCR reads with MiXCR, giving one entry per CDR3 protein. The sample lists tens of thousands of distinct CDR3 sequences, under 85% seen once, with 40% in the top ten.

J is TRBJ1-4 and V is TRBV11-2; the D is unclear. Sequences were obtained from liver tumor tissue from sampling region 4. The subset was: tumor region T4, right-lateral pole. The source is a young woman with primary liver carcinoma and hepatitis B virus infection. This CDR3 reads CACSPWWGKLFF. The CDR3 nucleotides are TGTGCCTGCAGCCCATGGTGGGGAAAACTGTTTTTT.